This entry lists 22 T cell receptor beta chains sequenced from one sample in a study of T cell responses to AZD1222 COVID-19 vaccine. The repertoire was sequenced with immunoSEQ multiplex PCR; TCRdb's copy has only in-frame clones and lacks some. The sample has about 170,000 clones, around 88% seen once. Sequences were derived from peripheral blood, sampled 28 days after the second AZD1222 dose. These receptor sequences come from an adult who received the AZD1222 COVID-19 vaccine.

The chain employs TRBV5-1 and TRBJ2-2; 8 bases match TRBD1. The V gene end was trimmed by 3 bases and the J gene end by 2 bases; junction bases not matched to a gene: 3. Germline V gene sequence: CDR1 SGHRS, CDR2 YFSETQ. The CDR3 runs 15 residues. CDR3 sequence reads: CASSWDRINTGELFF. The CDR3 coding sequence is TGCGCCAGCAGCTGGGACAGGATTAACACCGGGGAGCTGTTTTTT.

This clone was picked up one time. The chain uses TRBV7-9 and TRBJ1-4; the D gene is possibly TRBD1 (5 bases). V dropped 5 bases and J dropped 11 bases, with 12 bases sitting between them. Germline CDR1 is SEHNR and CDR2 is FQNEAQ (reference sequence). The CDR3 runs 12 residues. CDR3: CASSRDAEKLFF. CDR3 nucleotide sequence: TGTGCCAGCAGCAGGGACGCAGAGAAACTGTTTTTT.

Regarding this clone: The sample contains more than one DNA sequence encoding this CDR3. The V and J genes are TRBV7-6 and TRBJ2-1; 8 nucleotides agree with TRBD2. This CDR3 comprises 16 residues. The germline CDR1 and CDR2 sequences are SGHVS and FNYEAQ. J gave up 2 bases and V 2 bases, and 5 bases lay outside the gene matches. The DNA of the CDR3 is TGTGCCAGCAGCTTACGGGGGGGCGGGGCCTACAATGAGCAGTTCTTC. It encodes CASSLRGGGAYNEQFF.

This clone is a singleton in its sample. The chain combines TRBV25-1 with TRBJ1-2, with unresolved D. Germline V gene data show CDR1 as MGHDK and CDR2 as SYGVNS. The CDR3 runs to 12 residues. V gave up 5 bases and J gave up 7 bases, with 11 bases separating them. CDR3 DNA sequence: TGTGCCAGCAGTTGGGCAGATGGTGGCTACACCTTC. It codes for CASSWADGGYTF.

V and J are TRBV7-6 and TRBJ1-1; perhaps TRBD1 as D (5 bases). The V and J ends lost 5 bases and 2 bases respectively, with 15 bases between them. Germline V gene data show CDR1 as SGHVS and CDR2 as FNYEAQ. This CDR3 has 15 amino acids. Here the CDR3 reads CASSPGGGVNTEAFF. The CDR3, as DNA: TGTGCCAGCAGCCCAGGAGGAGGGGTCAACACTGAAGCTTTCTTT.

This clone was observed a few times. This chain connects TRBV19 to TRBJ1-4; possible D gene TRBD1, 5 bases. V was cut by 4 bases and J by 4 bases, with 10 bases left in between. CDR3 size: 14 residues. Looked up from germline, CDR1 is LNHDA and CDR2 is SQIVND (reference sequence). The CDR3 protein is CASSKTVSNEKLFF. The CDR3 DNA sequence: TGTGCCAGTAGTAAGACAGTTAGTAATGAAAAACTGTTTTTT.

The chain carries TRBV5-1 and TRBJ2-7; 9 bases are a match to TRBD2. The CDR3 spans 15 residues. The germline gives CDR1 SGHRS, CDR2 YFSETQ. V was clipped by 4 bases and J by 3 bases; unmatched bases: 8. CDR3 sequence: CASSPELAGYYEQYF. DNA for the CDR3: TGCGCCAGCAGCCCGGAGCTAGCGGGGTACTACGAGCAGTACTTC.

The gene calls are TRBV6-2 or TRBV6-3 and TRBJ2-1, with 8 bases matching TRBD2. The germline V gene encodes CDR1 MNHEY and CDR2 SVGEGT. J lost 9 bases, V lost 0 bases, and 7 bases had no gene match. This CDR3 comprises 15 residues. CDR3 nucleotides: TGTGCCAGCAGTTACTCAACGGGGGGGCACGGTGAGCAGTTCTTC. Translated: CASSYSTGGHGEQFF.

This clone was observed a few times. The rearrangement joins TRBV6-4 to TRBJ1-1; perhaps TRBD1 as D (5 bases). Germline loops: CDR1 MRHNA, CDR2 SNTAGT. V gave up 3 bases and J gave up 2 bases, with 10 bases separating them. The CDR3 spans 14 residues. The CDR3 coding sequence is TGTGCCAGCAGTGATGGAGACAGTAACACTGAAGCTTTCTTT. Translation gives CASSDGDSNTEAFF.

The genes are TRBV30 and TRBJ1-5; D remains unclear. Per germline, CDR1 GTSNPN and CDR2 SVGIG (reference sequence). This CDR3 contains 14 residues. V lost 0 bases, J lost 6 bases, and 12 bases lay in between. CDR3 sequence reads: CAWSVRVTGQPQHF. In nucleotides, the CDR3 is TGTGCCTGGAGTGTACGGGTCACCGGTCAGCCCCAGCATTTT.

V usage is TRBV2 and J usage is TRBJ1-3, with 9 bases matching TRBD1. Unmatched junction bases numbered 8, after V lost 8 bases and J lost 0 bases. The CDR3 has 16 residues. CDR1 and CDR2 (germline): SNHLY, FYNNEI. CDR3 in amino acids: CASRDREINSGNTIYF. DNA of the CDR3: TGTGCCAGCCGGGACAGGGAAATAAACTCTGGAAACACCATATATTTT.

Turning to this clone: Compared with germline, one end of the junction differs, possibly owing to a read error. The CDR3 nucleotides read TGCGCCCGCAGCTGGGGGGGGCGGGATCAGCCCCAGCATTTT. Its protein is CARSWGGRDQPQHF. This chain joins TRBV5-1 and TRBJ1-5, with D possibly TRBD1 on 6 matching bases. CDR1 SGHRS and CDR2 YFSETQ come from the germline V gene. CDR3 length: 14 residues.

This clone has a handful of counts. The gene calls are TRBV2 and TRBJ2-7; D possibly matches TRBD1 or TRBD2 (5 bases each). Germline V gene sequence: CDR1 SNHLY, CDR2 FYNNEI. V was trimmed by 7 bases and J by 0 bases, leaving 13 bases between them. The length of the CDR3 is 14 residues. This CDR3 is CASIMGVISYEQYF. The CDR3 DNA sequence: TGTGCCAGCATCATGGGGGTAATCTCCTACGAGCAGTACTTC.

This clone was seen a single time. The chain links TRBV9 to TRBJ1-2; D unresolved. Looked up from germline, CDR1 is SGDLS and CDR2 is YYNGEE. The V gene lost 0 bases and the J gene lost 8 bases, with 8 bases spanning the gap. CDR3 length: 12 residues. This chain's CDR3 is CASSVADRGYTF. Written as DNA, the CDR3 is TGTGCCAGCAGCGTAGCTGACCGCGGCTACACCTTC. The whole variable domain, filled in from reference TRBV9 and TRBJ1-2, reads DSGVTQTPKHLITATGQRVTLRCSPRSGDLSVYWYQQSLDQGLQFLIQYYNGEERAKGNILERFSAQQFPDLHSELNLSSLELGDSALYFCASSVADRGYTFGSGTRLTVV.

This chain links TRBV29-1 with TRBJ1-2; the D is unclear. The CDR3 loop spans 11 amino acids. The V gene's germline CDR1 is SQVTM and CDR2 ANQGSEA. V lost 1 base and J lost 6, with 6 bases in between. Here the CDR3 reads CSVEGNDGYTF. The CDR3 nucleotides read TGCAGCGTTGAAGGGAACGATGGCTACACCTTC.

This sequence joins TRBV7-2 and TRBJ1-4, with 7 bases fitting TRBD1. Germline-derived CDR1 and CDR2 are SGHTA and FQGNSA. Trimming cost V 4 bases and J 6 bases; bases outside gene matches: 5. The CDR3 has 14 amino acids. The CDR3 DNA reads TGTGCCAGCAGCTCAGGGGGAGCGTATGAAAAACTGTTTTTT. It codes for CASSSGGAYEKLFF. Supplemented by reference TRBV7-2 and TRBJ1-4, the full variable domain reads GAGVSQSPSNKVTEKGKDVELRCDPISGHTALYWYRQSLGQGLEFLIYFQGNSAPDKSGLPSDRFSAERTGGSVSTLTIQRTQQEDSAVYLCASSSGGAYEKLFFGSGTQLSVL.

The rearrangement joins TRBV14 to TRBJ2-3; D is unclear. The ends were cut back, 4 bases at V and 4 bases at J, with 12 bases in the middle. CDR3 length: 14 residues. Germline V CDR1 and CDR2: SGHDN, FVKESK. The CDR3 sequence is CASSPVMNSDTQYF. For the CDR3, the DNA is TGTGCCAGCAGCCCTGTGATGAACTCAGATACGCAGTATTTT.

Points on this clone: A read error may produce the germline difference seen at one junction end. V is TRBV5-4 and J is TRBJ1-6, with D possibly matching TRBD1 (6 bases). There are 12 residues in the CDR3. Germline values: CDR1 SGHNT, CDR2 YYREEE (reference sequence). In DNA form, the CDR3 reads TGTGCCAGCAGCTTGGAGGCAGGGGAGCCCTGCTTT. Its translation: CASSLEAGEPCF.

The chain is built from TRBV12-3 or TRBV12-4 and TRBJ1-4; 7 bases line up with TRBD1. The CDR3 extends over 13 amino acids. V lost 6 bases and J lost 8; bases outside the gene matches: 6. CDR3 in amino acids: CASRIAGGEKLFF. In DNA, the CDR3 is TGTGCCAGCAGGATCGCAGGGGGAGAAAAACTGTTTTTT.

This clone turned up a few times. This CDR3 reads CATSRVGLAGYNEQFF. Here the CDR3 DNA reads TGTGCCACCAGCAGAGTGGGACTAGCGGGTTACAATGAGCAGTTCTTC. This rearrangement joins TRBV15 to TRBJ2-1, with 12 nucleotides matching TRBD2. The J segment lost 4 bases and the V segment lost 1 base, leaving 2 bases of the junction unmatched. The CDR3 is 16 residues long. Germline CDR1 reads LNHNV; CDR2 reads YYDKDF (reference sequence).

V is TRBV27 and J is TRBJ1-2; D is undetermined. CDR3 size: 12 residues. V lost 4 bases and J 8 bases, leaving 11 bases between the germline ends. Germline CDR1 reads MNHEY; CDR2 reads SMNVEV (reference sequence). The CDR3 protein is CASSSHPGGYTF. CDR3 bases: TGTGCCAGCAGTTCCCACCCCGGAGGCTACACCTTC.

V gene TRBV6-2 or TRBV6-3 combines with J gene TRBJ1-2; perhaps TRBD1 as D (5 bases). This CDR3 is built from 12 residues. Trimming left V 5 bases short and J 4 bases short, with 8 bases between. Germline V gene sequence: CDR1 MNHEY, CDR2 SVGEGT. The CDR3 here is CASSGGPYGYTF. CDR3 DNA sequence: TGTGCCAGCAGTGGGGGACCCTATGGCTACACCTTC.